Listed below are T cell receptor beta chains from one sample, sequenced in a study of T cell responses to AZD1222 COVID-19 vaccine. Produced via immunoSEQ multiplex PCR; TCRdb's table is partial and in-frame only. This table holds 160,000 or so clones, approximately 90% found once. The sample consisted of peripheral blood, taken on day 0 of AZD1222 vaccination. The receptors shown here come from an adult in good health. Both conserved end residues are part of each CDR3. D genes are given only for firm matches. Size is omitted from some rows. Given values are once, few, many or a class for expanded clones.

CDR3nt	CDR3aa	abundance	d_gene	v_gene	j_gene
TGTGCCAGCAGTCGCTACAATGAGCAGTTCTTC	CASSRYNEQFF	NA	NA	TRBV6-5	TRBJ2-1
TGTGCCAGCAGCTTAGCAGGGGCGCTAAGGGAAGAGACCCAGTACTTC	CASSLAGALREETQYF	once	NA	TRBV7-6	TRBJ2-5
TGTGCCAGCAGCGGGTCGGACAGGCGGAACACTGAAGCTTTCTTT	CASSGSDRRNTEAFF	NA	TRBD1	TRBV9	TRBJ1-1
TGTGCCAGTAAGGGCGGGACCTACGAGCAGTACTTC	CASKGGTYEQYF	NA	NA	TRBV19	TRBJ2-7
TGTGCCAGCAGTTACTCAGGGGGAGGCACTGAAGCTTTCTTT	CASSYSGGGTEAFF	NA	NA	TRBV6-6	TRBJ1-1
TGTGCCAGCAGCTTAACTAGCGGAGATCGCACAGATACGCAGTATTTT	CASSLTSGDRTDTQYF	NA	TRBD2	TRBV7-2	TRBJ2-3
TGCAGTGCTAGTGGGACTAGCGGGAGGGCTCAGTACGAGCAGTACTTC	CSASGTSGRAQYEQYF	NA	TRBD2	TRBV20-1	TRBJ2-7
TGTGCCAGCAGCTCGCCTAATTCACCCCTCCACTTT	CASSSPNSPLHF	NA	NA	TRBV7-2	TRBJ1-6
TGCAGCGTGGGGACAGGGTCCTATGGCTACACCTTC	CSVGTGSYGYTF	NA	TRBD1	TRBV29-1	TRBJ1-2
TGCAGCGTAGCGGGACCCACTCTTTACGAGCAGTACTTC	CSVAGPTLYEQYF	once	TRBD2	TRBV29-1	TRBJ2-7
TGTGCCAGCAGCTTAGGACGGGGAGCCACCCATGAGCAGTTCTTC	CASSLGRGATHEQFF	few	NA	TRBV11-3	TRBJ2-1
TGCGCCAGCAGTGAGTCGAAATTAGCGGGAGGATTCGCCGGGGAGCTGTTTTTT	CASSESKLAGGFAGELFF	NA	TRBD2	TRBV10-1	TRBJ2-2
TGTGCCAGCAGCCAAGATCGCAAGGGGCCCCAGCATTTT	CASSQDRKGPQHF	NA	NA	TRBV14	TRBJ1-5
TGTGCCAGCAGTTTCTGGAACATCTACAATCAGCCCCAGCATTTT	CASSFWNIYNQPQHF	NA	NA	TRBV6-2/TRBV6-3	TRBJ1-5
TGCGCCAGCAGCTTGGGGACAGGCACCACTGAAGCTTTCTTT	CASSLGTGTTEAFF	NA	TRBD1	TRBV5-1	TRBJ1-1
TGTGCCAGCAGCTTGGAGGCCAACGGGGAGACCCAGTACTTC	CASSLEANGETQYF	NA	NA	TRBV5-4	TRBJ2-5
TGTGCCAGCAGCCAAGGGGGGACTAGCGGGAACTACGAGCAGTACTTC	CASSQGGTSGNYEQYF	NA	TRBD2	TRBV3-1/TRBV3-2	TRBJ2-7
TGTGCCAGCAGTTTATACGCAGAGACCCAGTACTTC	CASSLYAETQYF	NA	NA	TRBV28	TRBJ2-5
TGTGCCAGCAGTGAGGGGCGGAGCGTCTACGAGCAGTACTTC	CASSEGRSVYEQYF	NA	NA	TRBV2	TRBJ2-7
TGTGCCAGCAGCGTAGATTCCCGGGGACAGGGGAGGTACAATGAGCAGTTCTTC	CASSVDSRGQGRYNEQFF	NA	TRBD1	TRBV9	TRBJ2-1
TGTGCCAGCAGCTTAGGTGGGAGGGGGACCGGGGAGCTGTTTTTT	CASSLGGRGTGELFF	NA	NA	TRBV7-6	TRBJ2-2
TGTGCCAGCGAGGGGACTAGAGTCAGCAATGAGCAGTTCTTC	CASEGTRVSNEQFF	once	TRBD2	TRBV10-3	TRBJ2-1
TGTGCTAGTGGTTTGTCCCCAGGGGGCAAATACAATGAGCAGTTCTTC	CASGLSPGGKYNEQFF	few	TRBD1	TRBV12-5	TRBJ2-1
TGCGCCAGCAGATCCATTGGACTAGCGGGAGCGGAGACCCAGTACTTC	CASRSIGLAGAETQYF	NA	TRBD2	TRBV5-1	TRBJ2-5
TGTGCCAGCAGTTCGGGACAAATTAATTCACCCCTCCACTTT	CASSSGQINSPLHF	NA	NA	TRBV28	TRBJ1-6
TGTGCCAGCAGTCAGCAACCCGGATCCTACGAGCAGTACTTC	CASSQQPGSYEQYF	NA	NA	TRBV28	TRBJ2-7
TGTGCCAGCAGTCTCAGCGGGAGGGCCCCTCTTGAGCAGTTCTTC	CASSLSGRAPLEQFF	NA	TRBD2	TRBV5-6	TRBJ2-1
TGTGCCTGGAGTTCCGCCGGGGAGCTGTTTTTT	CAWSSAGELFF	few	NA	TRBV30	TRBJ2-2
TGTGCCAGCAGTGAATATCCCGTCAGGACAGGGGATTCACCCCTCCACTTT	CASSEYPVRTGDSPLHF	NA	TRBD1	TRBV25-1	TRBJ1-6
TGTGCCAGCAGTTTAAAACAGGGGGCAGATACGCAGTATTTT	CASSLKQGADTQYF	NA	TRBD1	TRBV27	TRBJ2-3
TGTGCCACCAGTGATCCCGGACTAGCGGGAGGACACAATGAGCAGTTCTTC	CATSDPGLAGGHNEQFF	once	TRBD2	TRBV24-1	TRBJ2-1